A single sample gave rise to the 2 T cell receptor beta chains below, sequenced in a study of T-cell memory formation after mild COVID-19. TCRdb reprocessed the 5' RACE reads with MiXCR, giving one entry per CDR3 protein. The top ten clones hold 40% to 60% of a sample with roughly 13,000 distinct CDR3 sequences, more than 10% of them seen once. Sequenced: PBMCs or a T cell subset sorted from them (not recorded which). The receptor source for this set is an adult woman who had mild COVID-19 (a few samples of this study predate the infection). Cell type and time point are not known.

The chain recombines TRBV6-2 or TRBV6-3 with TRBJ1-1; no clear D. Germline CDR1 reads MNHEY; CDR2 reads SVGEGT. Trimming cost V 5 bases and J 2 bases, with 18 bases left between them. The CDR3 covers 16 residues. The CDR3 nucleotides read TGTGCCAGCAGTCGGCCTCGTAAAACGTTAAACACTGAAGCTTTCTTT. It translates to CASSRPRKTLNTEAFF.

This clonotype was detected ten times or more. The CDR3 region has the DNA TGCAGTGCTAGGCTCAACCTTGAGCAGTTCTTC. It specifies CSARLNLEQFF. The J gene is TRBJ2-1, the V gene TRBV20-1; no definite D call. Trimming pared 3 bases from V and 9 bases from J, leaving 9 bases between. CDR1 and CDR2 from the germline V gene are DFQATT and SNEGSKA (reference sequence). The CDR3 runs 11 residues.